The rows below give T cell receptor beta chains drawn from one sample of a study of regulatory T cells in long-lasting Graves disease. TCRdb reprocessed the multiplex PCR reads via MiXCR and lists one record per CDR3 protein. This table has some 560,000 distinct CDR3 sequences, more than 15% appearing once. This sample was shared with a second study, whose subject was T cells in Graves' hyperthyroidism and ophthalmopathy.

The sequencing used peripheral blood mononuclear cells (PBMCs), collected at new diagnosis, from a patient treated with antithyroid drugs. All receptors derive from a middle-aged woman with Graves disease. Each CDR3 is given with its conserved first and last residue. Fields, in order: D gene, V gene, J gene, clone size, CDR3 DNA, CDR3 protein. D genes are given only for firm matches. Rows give clone size only sometimes, using once, few, many, or a class for an expanded clone.

D: NA
V: TRBV3-1
J: TRBJ2-3
size: many
DNA: TGTGCCAGCAGCCAAGTTGGTGGAGGTACGCAGTATTTT
CDR3: CASSQVGGGTQYF

D: TRBD1
V: TRBV20-1
J: TRBJ1-1
size: NA
DNA: TGCAGTGTTTATCCCCAGGGGGTGGTGAGAACTATAGCTTTCTTT
CDR3: CSVYPQGVVRTIAFF

D: TRBD2
V: TRBV5-4
J: TRBJ2-5
size: few
DNA: TGTGCCAGCGGCTTAACTAGCGAGGAGACCCAGTACTTC
CDR3: CASGLTSEETQYF

D: NA
V: TRBV28
J: TRBJ2-2
size: few
DNA: TGTGCCAGCAGTTTATGGACCGGGGAGCTGTTTTTT
CDR3: CASSLWTGELFF

D: NA
V: TRBV30
J: TRBJ2-1
size: NA
DNA: TGTGCCTGGAGTCCGGGACGTAACAATGAGCAGTTCTTC
CDR3: CAWSPGRNNEQFF

D: NA
V: TRBV7-9
J: TRBJ1-1
size: few
DNA: TGTGCCAGCAGCCGGGGAAGACTGATGAACACTGAAGCTTTCTTT
CDR3: CASSRGRLMNTEAFF

D: NA
V: TRBV12-3/TRBV12-4
J: TRBJ2-7
size: many
DNA: TGTGCCAGCAGCCTGGGAGACTGGAGCTCCTACGAGCAGTACTTC
CDR3: CASSLGDWSSYEQYF

D: NA
V: TRBV7-2
J: TRBJ2-2
size: NA
DNA: TGTGCCAGCAGCTTTTACAGGGAGGCCGGGGAGCTGTTTTTT
CDR3: CASSFYREAGELFF

D: TRBD2
V: TRBV3-1
J: TRBJ2-3
size: few
DNA: TGTGCCAGCAGCCCCCCGGGACTAGCGGGGGCCAGTAGGACAGATACGCAGTATTTT
CDR3: CASSPPGLAGASRTDTQYF

D: TRBD1
V: TRBV2
J: TRBJ1-1
size: many
DNA: TGTGCCAGCAGTGAGGACAGGCCCCCTGAAACTTTCTTT
CDR3: CASSEDRPPETFF

D: NA
V: TRBV12-3/TRBV12-4
J: TRBJ1-5
size: many
DNA: TGTGCCAGCAGTTTAGAGGGGCGAATTCATAGCAATCAGCCCCAGCATTTT
CDR3: CASSLEGRIHSNQPQHF

D: TRBD1
V: TRBV6-1
J: TRBJ1-6
size: few
DNA: TGTGCCAGCAGTGATCGGGGACAGGGGGATTTCTCCGGTAATTCACCCCTCCACTTT
CDR3: CASSDRGQGDFSGNSPLHF

D: TRBD1
V: TRBV10-3
J: TRBJ2-7
size: few
DNA: TGTGCCATCAGTGAGTCTTCGGCCGGGACAGGAGGCTACGAGCAGTACTTC
CDR3: CAISESSAGTGGYEQYF

D: NA
V: TRBV7-2
J: TRBJ2-7
size: few
DNA: TGTGCCAGCAGCCCGAAGTGGGAGCAGTACTTC
CDR3: CASSPKWEQYF

D: NA
V: TRBV2
J: TRBJ1-5
size: NA
DNA: TGTGCCAGCAGTGAAGGGCAGGCACAGGTGGAGAGCAATCAGCCCCAGCATTTT
CDR3: CASSEGQAQVESNQPQHF

D: NA
V: TRBV29-1
J: TRBJ2-6
size: NA
DNA: TGCAGCGTACGGATCTCTGGGGCCAACGTCCTGACTTTC
CDR3: CSVRISGANVLTF

D: NA
V: TRBV3-1
J: TRBJ1-1
size: once
DNA: TGTGCCAGCAGCCAGGAGGGCAAGGGGAACACTGAAGCTTTCTTT
CDR3: CASSQEGKGNTEAFF

D: NA
V: TRBV7-9
J: TRBJ1-1
size: NA
DNA: TGTGCCAGCAGCTCCAGCGGGCGGGTTACTGAAGCTTTCTTT
CDR3: CASSSSGRVTEAFF

D: NA
V: TRBV6-2/TRBV6-3
J: TRBJ2-4
size: NA
DNA: TGTGCCAGCAGTGAAGCGTTGGGGACCTCGAGGCTTTTCTTC
CDR3: CASSEALGTSRLFF

D: TRBD1
V: TRBV18
J: TRBJ1-2
size: many
DNA: TGTGCCAGCTCACCACGGACAGGGGGCTATGGCTACACCTTC
CDR3: CASSPRTGGYGYTF

D: NA
V: TRBV24-1
J: TRBJ2-3
size: NA
DNA: TGTGCCACCAGTGATGATGTAGATACGCAGTATTTT
CDR3: CATSDDVDTQYF

D: TRBD1
V: TRBV5-1
J: TRBJ2-2
size: many
DNA: TGCGCCAGCAGCTTGGCGAGGGGGCAAACCGGGGAGCTGTTTTTT
CDR3: CASSLARGQTGELFF

D: TRBD1
V: TRBV6-1
J: TRBJ2-1
size: many
DNA: TGTGCCAGCACTTTACCCGGACAGGGCGGCACTGAGCAGTTCTTC
CDR3: CASTLPGQGGTEQFF

D: TRBD1
V: TRBV7-9
J: TRBJ2-1
size: few
DNA: TGTGCCAGCAGCGACTACAGGGGGGCCTTCTACAATGAGCAGTTCTTC
CDR3: CASSDYRGAFYNEQFF

D: NA
V: TRBV27
J: TRBJ2-3
size: few
DNA: TGTGCCAGTTGTAGGACACTTCGCACAGATACGCAGTATTTT
CDR3: CASCRTLRTDTQYF

D: NA
V: TRBV4-1
J: TRBJ1-6
size: few
DNA: TGCGCCAGCAGCCAGTCGGAGGGAACGTATAATTCACCCCTCCACTTT
CDR3: CASSQSEGTYNSPLHF

D: TRBD1
V: TRBV5-1
J: TRBJ1-2
size: NA
DNA: TGCGCCAGCAGGTCCCCGGGACAGGGGGCGGCGGATGGCTACACCTTC
CDR3: CASRSPGQGAADGYTF